One and the same sample provided the 25 T cell receptor beta chains below, sequenced in a study of T cells after yellow fever vaccination. Each CDR3 protein is one row after TCRdb ran MiXCR on the 5' RACE reads. This repertoire shows just over 300,000 distinct CDR3 sequences, more than 3% found once; its top ten account for roughly a quarter. Sequenced material: PBMCs, taken on the day of the yellow fever booster vaccination. The receptors were gathered from a young man who received the YFV17D yellow fever vaccine.

In this sample, this clonotype turned up many times. This chain joins TRBV9 and TRBJ2-1, with a possible D match to TRBD2 (5 bases). Per germline, CDR1 SGDLS and CDR2 YYNGEE. V dropped 0 bases and J dropped 8 bases, with 9 bases sitting between them. The length of the CDR3 is 13 residues. This chain's CDR3 is CASSVGASYEQFF. CDR3 DNA sequence: TGTGCCAGCAGCGTAGGGGCTAGCTATGAGCAGTTCTTC.

This clonotype was seen more than once but under ten times. This chain joins TRBV5-1 and TRBJ1-1; D might be TRBD1 (6 bases). V lost 2 bases, J lost 2 bases, and 13 bases lay in between. CDR1 and CDR2 (germline): SGHRS, YFSETQ. The CDR3 runs to 15 residues. The DNA of the CDR3 is TGCGCCAGCAGCTTTATTGAGGGGGTAAACACTGAAGCTTTCTTT. This codes for CASSFIEGVNTEAFF.

This rearrangement joins TRBV10-3 to TRBJ1-2, with D tentatively TRBD1 (5 bases). Trimming removed 2 bases from V and 8 bases from J, with 15 bases in between. In germline, CDR1 is ENHRY, CDR2 SYGVKD. There are 14 residues in the CDR3. This CDR3 reads CAISEATLPGGYTF. Here the CDR3 DNA reads TGTGCCATCAGTGAGGCAACTCTACCAGGGGGCTACACCTTC.

This clonotype has just a few counts. The chain couples TRBV5-1 to TRBJ2-1; the match to TRBD2 covers 7 bases. The junction had 9 bases not matched to a gene; V was cut back by 4 bases and J by 8 bases. In germline, CDR1 is SGHRS, CDR2 YFSETQ. The CDR3 extends over 14 amino acids. The CDR3 sequence is CASSPSGLSYEQFF. The CDR3 DNA follows: TGCGCCAGCAGCCCTTCGGGACTATCATATGAGCAGTTCTTC.

The sample holds many counts of this clonotype. The chain uses TRBV30 and TRBJ2-3; 7 nucleotides agree with TRBD2. This CDR3 is 13 amino acids long. Trimming took 7 bases from V and 9 from J; bases not matched to a gene: 13. Germline CDR1 is GTSNPN and CDR2 is SVGIG (reference sequence). CDR3 sequence: CASSTGGGRTQYF. The CDR3 coding sequence is TGTGCCTCGTCGACGGGGGGAGGTAGGACGCAGTATTTT. Drawing the rest from reference TRBV30 and TRBJ2-3, the complete variable domain is SQTIHQWPATLVQPVGSPLSLECTVEGTSNPNLYWYRQAAGRGLQLLFYSVGIGQISSEVPQNLSASRPQDRQFILSSKKLLLSDSGFYLCASSTGGGRTQYFGPGTRLTVL.

This clonotype was counted a few times. V and J are TRBV7-2 and TRBJ1-3, with no clear D. This CDR3 has 13 residues. Germline V gene lookup returns CDR1 SGHTA and CDR2 FQGNSA. Between the trimmed V and J ends, which lost 5 bases and 11 bases, there was a span of 16 bases. Here the CDR3 reads CASSPRGPQAIYF. The CDR3, as DNA: TGTGCCAGCAGCCCCCGTGGGCCCCAGGCCATATATTTT.

This clonotype was recorded many times. The rearrangement uses TRBV18 and TRBJ1-4; D unclear. The CDR3 is made up of 16 amino acids. V was clipped by 5 bases and J by 0 bases, with 13 bases between them. Germline V CDR1 and CDR2: KGHSH, LQKENI. In DNA, the CDR3 is TGTGCCAGCTCAAGAGGAACAACGGCAACTAATGAAAAACTGTTTTTT. Its translation: CASSRGTTATNEKLFF.

Ten or more counts support this clonotype. The CDR3 bases are TGTGCCAGCAGTTACTCTGGGGTTAGCACAGATACGCAGTATTTT. This codes for CASSYSGVSTDTQYF. The rearrangement joins TRBV6-5 to TRBJ2-3; no firm D call. Germline CDR1 is MNHEY and CDR2 is SVGAGI. V was cut by 0 bases and J by 0 bases, with 7 bases left in between. The CDR3 runs to 15 residues.

In its sample, this clonotype was seen many times. The rearrangement joins TRBV5-1 to TRBJ2-5; possibly TRBD1 for D (6 bases). Germline V gene data show CDR1 as SGHRS and CDR2 as YFSETQ. V was clipped by 0 bases and J by 4 bases, with 16 bases between them. The CDR3 runs 16 residues. CDR3: CASSLAHGEQGETQYF. In DNA form, the CDR3 reads TGCGCCAGCAGCTTGGCCCATGGCGAACAGGGAGAGACCCAGTACTTC.

This clonotype was counted between two and nine times. The rearrangement uses TRBV4-3 and TRBJ1-2; D is ambiguous. The CDR3 contains 14 residues. Germline CDR1 is LGHNA and CDR2 is YSLEER. V dropped 0 bases and J dropped 7 bases, with 12 bases sitting between them. The CDR3 DNA reads as TGCGCCAGCAGCCAAGATTTGGGTCGGGGTGGCTACACCTTC. Residues: CASSQDLGRGGYTF.

This sequence joins TRBV27 and TRBJ2-7; 8 bases are shared with TRBD1. The CDR3 runs 14 residues. Per germline, CDR1 MNHEY and CDR2 SMNVEV (reference sequence). J gave up 3 bases and V 3 bases, and 4 bases lay outside the gene matches. The CDR3 spells CASSFGRGLYEQYF. The CDR3 DNA reads as TGTGCCAGCAGTTTCGGCAGGGGGCTCTACGAGCAGTACTTC.

This clonotype was found a few times. This rearrangement joins TRBV7-9 to TRBJ2-7; no clear D gene. The ends were cut back, 1 base at V and 4 bases at J, with 20 bases in the middle. The CDR3 is 17 amino acids. Per germline, CDR1 SEHNR and CDR2 FQNEAQ (reference sequence). The CDR3 is CASSLGFSRDTRYEQYF. As DNA, the CDR3 is TGTGCCAGCAGCTTAGGATTCAGCCGAGACACAAGATACGAGCAGTACTTC.

Many counts were recorded for this clonotype. The chain uses TRBV7-2 and TRBJ2-3; 7 bases are a match to TRBD2. CDR3 length: 13 amino acids. V lost 7 bases to trimming and J lost 11 bases; unmatched junction nucleotides: 12. Germline lookup yields CDR1 SGHTA and CDR2 FQGNSA. The CDR3 protein is CASKSGTTVWQYF. CDR3 DNA: TGTGCCAGCAAGTCCGGGACTACCGTATGGCAGTATTTT.

This clonotype was counted at least ten times. J is TRBJ1-2 and V is TRBV7-8, with D uncertain. This CDR3 is built from 14 residues. Germline assignment: CDR1 SGHVS and CDR2 FQNEAQ. V shed 1 base and J shed 0 bases, with 6 bases lying between them. CDR3 amino acids: CASSLGSANYGYTF. The CDR3, as DNA: TGTGCCAGCAGCTTAGGGTCAGCTAACTATGGCTACACCTTC.

This clonotype was observed at least ten times. This sequence joins TRBV5-6 and TRBJ1-1; 8 bases fit TRBD1. Germline CDR1 SGHDT, CDR2 YYEEEE. With 0 bases clipped from V and 7 bases from J, the junction kept 2 bases outside the gene matches. The CDR3 sequence is 13 residues long. The CDR3 sequence: CASSLGQGIEAFF. Here the CDR3 DNA reads TGTGCCAGCAGCTTGGGACAGGGGATTGAAGCTTTCTTT.

This clonotype was counted ten times or more. This chain links TRBV2 with TRBJ2-7, with D maybe TRBD1 (5 bases). Trimming shortened V by 8 bases and J by 3 bases, and 14 bases separated the two germline ends. CDR1 SNHLY and CDR2 FYNNEI come from the germline V gene. This CDR3 has 13 amino acids. The CDR3 bases are TGTGCCAGCGGACGCCAGGGTGGCTACGAGCAGTACGTC. Translation gives CASGRQGGYEQYV.

In its sample, this clonotype was seen a few times. V usage is TRBV7-2 and J usage is TRBJ2-7; 8 bases align to TRBD2. CDR1 and CDR2 from the germline V gene are SGHTA and FQGNSA. This CDR3 contains 15 residues. With 2 bases clipped from V and 3 bases from J, the junction kept 6 bases outside the gene matches. CDR3 protein: CASSLRGGVNYEQYV. The CDR3 DNA sequence: TGTGCCAGCAGCTTACGGGGGGGAGTTAACTACGAGCAGTACGTC.

This clonotype has a count of ten or more. V and J are TRBV5-1 and TRBJ2-5, with D unresolved. The V end lost 0 bases, the J end lost 5 bases, and 17 bases lay between the germline ends. The CDR3 extends over 16 amino acids. Germline V gives CDR1 SGHRS, CDR2 YFSETQ. The CDR3 DNA sequence: TGCGCCAGCAGCTTGGCCGACGGCCGGGTTTACGAGACCCAGTACTTC. This codes for CASSLADGRVYETQYF.

The table lists this clonotype with a few counts. The chain has TRBV5-6 and TRBJ2-5; 7 nucleotides agree with TRBD1. With 0 bases clipped from V and 3 bases from J, the junction kept 5 bases outside the gene matches. Per germline, CDR1 SGHDT and CDR2 YYEEEE. There are 15 residues in the CDR3. CDR3 sequence reads: CASSLAYGTEETQYF. CDR3 bases: TGTGCCAGCAGCTTGGCCTACGGGACAGAAGAGACCCAGTACTTC. Filled out from reference TRBV5-6 and TRBJ2-5, the complete variable domain reads DAGVTQSPTHLIKTRGQQVTLRCSPKSGHDTVSWYQQALGQGPQFIFQYYEEEERQRGNFPDRFSGHQFPNYSSELNVNALLLGDSALYLCASSLAYGTEETQYFGPGTRLLVL.

This clonotype was detected only a few times. This chain uses TRBV5-1 with TRBJ2-5, with a tentative D call TRBD1 (8 bases). The CDR3 has 14 residues. Germline assignment: CDR1 SGHRS and CDR2 YFSETQ. Trimming took 4 bases from V and 5 from J, leaving 15 bases between them. CDR3 bases: TGCGCCAGCAGCACAGGGGGAGGGTACGAGACCCAGTACTTC. Its translation is CASSTGGGYETQYF.

The rearrangement uses TRBV27 and TRBJ1-5, with TRBD1 matching over 7 bases. Germline V gives CDR1 MNHEY, CDR2 SMNVEV (reference sequence). The CDR3 has 16 amino acids. Trimming at V came to 5 bases and at J to 3 bases, leaving 10 bases not matched to a gene. CDR3 protein: CASSEWTGRINQPQHF. The CDR3 coding sequence is TGTGCCAGCAGTGAGTGGACAGGCCGGATCAATCAGCCCCAGCATTTT.

This clonotype was seen ten or more times. V is TRBV5-1 and J is TRBJ1-1; D might be TRBD1 (5 bases). There are 14 residues in the CDR3. Per the germline V gene, CDR1 is SGHRS and CDR2 is YFSETQ. Between the trimmed V and J ends, which lost 7 bases and 7 bases, there was a span of 20 bases. The CDR3 sequence: CASGPRAGMVEAFF. The CDR3 bases are TGCGCCAGCGGTCCCAGGGCAGGGATGGTTGAAGCTTTCTTT.

The chain links TRBV10-3 to TRBJ2-7, with D possibly TRBD2 on 6 matching bases. CDR1 and CDR2 from the germline V gene are ENHRY and SYGVKD. The CDR3 spans 13 residues. Trimming removed 4 bases at V and 6 bases at J, with 13 bases between. The CDR3 coding sequence is TGTGCCATCAGTGTACGGGAGAGAGGCGAGCAGTACGTC. Amino acids: CAISVRERGEQYV.

This clonotype was seen a few times. The chain couples TRBV5-1 to TRBJ2-1, with 9 bases fitting TRBD1. With V trimmed by 0 bases and J by 9 bases, 10 bases remained unmatched. CDR1 and CDR2 from the germline V gene are SGHRS and YFSETQ. CDR3 length: 16 amino acids. This chain's CDR3 is CASSLGLTGGVGEQFF. As DNA, the CDR3 is TGCGCCAGCAGCTTGGGTTTAACAGGGGGCGTCGGTGAGCAGTTCTTC.

In this sample, this clonotype turned up many times. The rearrangement uses TRBV12-3 or TRBV12-4 and TRBJ2-3; 7 nucleotides agree with TRBD2. J gave up 2 bases and V 2 bases, and 13 bases lay outside the gene matches. The CDR3 spans 18 residues. The chain's CDR3 is CASSLRLLDAGVTDTQYF. Here the CDR3 DNA reads TGTGCCAGCAGTTTACGCCTGCTCGATGCGGGGGTCACAGATACGCAGTATTTT.